This is a list of T cell receptor beta chains from one sample in a study of PD-1 blockade in classical Hodgkin lymphoma. TCRdb's copy holds only in-frame clones and misses some; the assay was immunoSEQ multiplex PCR. The repertoire holds roughly 100,000 clones, more than 70% seen once, with 9.4% in the top ten. The specimen was peripheral blood mononuclear cells (PBMCs), collected before the fourth cycle of nivolumab. The receptors here all came from a human donor with classical Hodgkin lymphoma. Both conserved end residues are part of each CDR3. D genes are given only for firm matches. Clone size is shown for a subset of rows, as once, few, many or a class of expanded clone.

j_call | d_call | clone_size | v_call | cdr3_nt | cdr3_aa
TRBJ2-7 | . | once | TRBV6-1 | TGTGCCAGCAGTGTCAGCTCCTACGAGCAGTACTTC | CASSVSSYEQYF
TRBJ1-5 | . | . | TRBV4-3 | TGCGCCAGCAGCCAAGATCCGACAGACAATCAGCCCCAGCATTTT | CASSQDPTDNQPQHF
TRBJ1-6 | TRBD1 | . | TRBV5-1 | TGCGCCAGCAGCGTTGGACAGGGGACATCTAATTCACCCCTCCACTTT | CASSVGQGTSNSPLHF
TRBJ1-5 | TRBD1 | . | TRBV28 | TGTGCCAGCAGTCACAGGGGGGGGAGCAATCAGCCCCAGCATTTT | CASSHRGGSNQPQHF
TRBJ2-7 | . | . | TRBV4-1 | TGCGCCAGCAGCCAGGGCAGAGCGAGAAACTACTACGAGCAGTACTTC | CASSQGRARNYYEQYF
TRBJ2-1 | TRBD1 | . | TRBV10-3 | TGTGCCATCAGCGACAGGGGATATGAGCAGTTCTTC | CAISDRGYEQFF
TRBJ2-2 | TRBD1 | once | TRBV5-6 | TGTGCCAGCAGCTCCCTTGGGACAGCTTCTTACACCGGGGAGCTGTTTTTT | CASSSLGTASYTGELFF
TRBJ2-7 | TRBD1 | . | TRBV11-2 | TGTGCCAGCAGCCTAGTACGGGACAGGGCGTCCGAGCAGTACTTC | CASSLVRDRASEQYF
TRBJ2-5 | . | . | TRBV9 | TGTGCCAGCAGCGTAGGGACAGTAGGGGAGACCCAGTACTTC | CASSVGTVGETQYF
TRBJ2-2 | . | . | TRBV6-5 | TGTGCCACCACAGTAGCGGTCAGCACCGGGGAGCTGTTTTTT | CATTVAVSTGELFF
TRBJ2-5 | . | . | TRBV7-3 | TGTGCCAGCAGCGCAGGGACCGGGAGGACCCAGTACTTC | CASSAGTGRTQYF
TRBJ1-2 | TRBD1 | few | TRBV7-2 | TGTGCCAGCAGCTTGGCAGGGGGCGATGGCTACACCTTC | CASSLAGGDGYTF
TRBJ2-1 | TRBD2 | . | TRBV15 | TGTGCCACCAGCGGGGCTAGCGGGAGGGCCCCCTACAATGAGCAGTTCTTC | CATSGASGRAPYNEQFF
TRBJ2-7 | TRBD2 | . | TRBV7-2 | TGTGCCAGCAGCCAACTAGCGGGGGCCTACGAGCAGTACTTC | CASSQLAGAYEQYF
TRBJ1-5 | . | . | TRBV19 | TGTGCCAGTACCGCGTGGTTGGAAGAAGGGCAGCCCCAGCATTTT | CASTAWLEEGQPQHF
TRBJ2-7 | . | . | TRBV5-1 | TGCGCCAGCAGCTTGGGGTGGCCGGATGAGCAGTACTTC | CASSLGWPDEQYF
TRBJ2-1 | TRBD1 | . | TRBV11-3 | TGTGCCAGCAGCTTAGTGCGGACAGGGATTTACAATGAGCAGTTCTTC | CASSLVRTGIYNEQFF
TRBJ2-5 | . | . | TRBV15 | TGTGCCACCAGCCACGGATACCAAGAGACCCAGTACTTC | CATSHGYQETQYF
TRBJ2-1 | . | . | TRBV28 | TGTGCCAGCACCGGGGGACAGTTTAATGAGCAGTTCTTC | CASTGGQFNEQFF
TRBJ1-1 | TRBD1 | few | TRBV4-1 | TGCGCCAGCAGCCAGCGGACTGGACAGGTGGGGGAAGCTTTCTTT | CASSQRTGQVGEAFF
TRBJ1-4 | . | . | TRBV11-2 | TGTGCCAGCAGCCCAAGGTGGGGGACTGAAAAACTGTTTTTT | CASSPRWGTEKLFF
TRBJ1-4 | . | . | TRBV10-3 | TGTGCCATCACCTCTACCCTAAATGAAAAACTGTTTTTT | CAITSTLNEKLFF
TRBJ2-1 | TRBD2 | . | TRBV28 | TGTGCCAGCAGCCCTAGCGGGACTTACAATGAGCAGTTCTTC | CASSPSGTYNEQFF
TRBJ2-7 | TRBD2 | . | TRBV18 | TGTGCCAGCTCACCAGAGGGAGGGACCTACGAGCAGTACTTC | CASSPEGGTYEQYF
TRBJ2-1 | TRBD2 | . | TRBV5-1 | TGCGCCAGCAGCTCCGGGACTAGCGGGTCGGGGGAGTTCTTC | CASSSGTSGSGEFF
TRBJ1-1 | . | few | TRBV7-9 | TGTGCCAGCAGCCTGAGGACTGAAGCTTTCTTT | CASSLRTEAFF
TRBJ2-5 | TRBD2 | . | TRBV10-3 | TGTGCCATCAGTGGAATCAGACTAGCGGCGGGCCAAGAGACCCAGTACTTC | CAISGIRLAAGQETQYF
TRBJ2-5 | . | . | TRBV9 | TGTGCCAGCAGCGTAGAAGTTACAGGGCTAGGGACCCAGTACTTC | CASSVEVTGLGTQYF